This T cell receptor beta chain was found in a study of Graves' ophthalmopathy and Graves' hyperthyroidism. The V end lost 3 bases, the J end lost 4 bases, and 6 bases lay between the germline ends. The CDR3 covers 12 residues. Germline CDR1 reads MNHEY; CDR2 reads SVGAGI. This clonotype was recorded at least ten times. Investigators amplified TCR beta CDR3 regions from RNA transcripts. Second-round multiplex PCR came after a first-round RT-PCR that employed HTBI primers. TCRdb fed the multiplex PCR reads into MiXCR, producing one record per CDR3 protein. In the table there are 680,000 or so distinct CDR3 sequences, approximately 21% of which are singletons.

The TCR sequence derives from a woman aged 18-30 years with stable Graves' hyperthyroidism. Some clones in this sample may be carry-over from other donors' samples. The chain carries TRBV6-5 and TRBJ1-2; no clear D gene. The sample was peripheral blood. The CDR3 DNA sequence: TGTGCCAGCAGTTATAAGGGCTATGGCTACACCTTC. Protein sequence: CASSYKGYGYTF.